This TCR beta chain derives from a study of PD-1 blockade in classical Hodgkin lymphoma. Study summary: Every 2 weeks, patients got 3 mg/kg intravenous nivolumab.

In every patient, relapse followed autologous stem cell transplantation, while exposure to brentuximab vedotin differed. Findings of the study overall: Later analyses included only patients treated at least 1 year post-ASCT. Only CD4+ TCR diversity, not CD8+, had risen significantly by C4D1. Partial responders and progressors had significantly lower baseline TCR diversity.

From germline, CDR1 is MNHEY and CDR2 SVGAGI. The CDR3 length is 12 residues. The trim removed 3 bases at V and 12 bases at J, leaving 6 bases unmatched. TCRdb's copy holds only in-frame clones and misses some; the assay was immunoSEQ multiplex PCR. The sample holds roughly 7,000 clones; about 83% are singletons and the top ten take about 60%. Worth noting for this clone: The antigen remains unidentified.

The chain links TRBV6-5 to TRBJ1-1, with 8 bases that match TRBD1. This clonotype was obtained from a human donor with classical Hodgkin lymphoma. Specimen: peripheral blood mononuclear cells (PBMCs), collected at baseline. The CDR3 sequence: CASSYRTGRSFF. The CDR3 DNA reads TGTGCCAGCAGTTATAGGACAGGGCGATCTTTCTTT.